This T cell receptor (beta chain) was found in a study of pediatric ulcerative colitis. J lost 2 bases, V lost 2 bases, and 10 bases had no gene match. This CDR3 spans 17 amino acids. CDR1 SGHRS and CDR2 YFSETQ come from the germline V gene. As to this clone: The antigen is unknown.

Regarding the study as a whole: Clonal expansions reduced rectal repertoire diversity in acute severe colitis.

Samples were sequenced at Survey level, maximum 500,000 reads. Assay used: immunoSEQ multiplex PCR; TCRdb lists only in-frame clones, some missing. In the table there are tens of thousands of clones, approximately 87% of which are singletons. Before the diagnostic colonoscopy, ulcerative colitis patients were free of immunosuppressive medication. This receptor was obtained from a boy between 10 and 17 years old with severe ulcerative colitis. Specimen: blood. This rearrangement joins TRBV5-1 to TRBJ2-3, with 8 bases fitting TRBD2. The CDR3: CASSFEGSGTSTDTQYF. The CDR3 DNA reads as TGCGCCAGCAGCTTCGAGGGTAGCGGGACTTCCACAGATACGCAGTATTTT.